This entry lists 24 T cell receptor beta chains sequenced from one sample in a study of shared clonotypes between healthy human individuals. TCRdb's table, derived via immunoSEQ multiplex PCR, lists solely in-frame clones and lacks some. This table has approximately 2.1 million clones, just over 90% appearing once. Sequenced input: naive CD4+ T cells from PBMCs. Described subset: CD45RA+ positively selected. The receptors originated from a young man in good health. Some clones in this sample may be carry-over from other donors' samples.

V gene TRBV11-3 combines with J gene TRBJ2-1; the D is unclear. The V and J ends lost 3 bases and 8 bases respectively, with 14 bases between them. This CDR3 has 14 residues. From germline, CDR1 is SGHNT and CDR2 YENEEA. CDR3 DNA sequence: TGTGCCAGCAGCTTGACCCGTCAAGGTCATGAGCAGTTCTTC. Translated: CASSLTRQGHEQFF.

The chain links TRBV19 to TRBJ2-7, with D tentatively TRBD2 (7 bases). Deletions cut 3 bases from V and 6 bases from J, with 15 bases between. This CDR3 has 14 amino acids. Germline V gene data show CDR1 as LNHDA and CDR2 as SQIVND (reference sequence). The CDR3 DNA reads as TGTGCCAGTAGTATGCGGGGGCGCTGGGCCGAGCAGTACTTC. As protein: CASSMRGRWAEQYF.

DNA of the CDR3: TGTGCCAGCAGTGACCCGACTAACACCGGGGAGCTGTTTTTT. Encoded protein: CASSDPTNTGELFF. The chain carries TRBV6-4 and TRBJ2-2, with D hard to call. This CDR3 region has 14 residues. The germline V gene encodes CDR1 MRHNA and CDR2 SNTAGT. The V gene lost 2 bases and the J gene lost 2 bases, with 6 bases spanning the gap.

This clone has only a few counts. The rearrangement uses TRBV10-2 and TRBJ1-1, with unresolved D. V dropped 1 base and J dropped 1 base, with 4 bases sitting between them. Germline CDR1 and CDR2: WSHSY and SAAADI. The CDR3 totals 13 residues. The CDR3 nucleotides read TGCGCCAGCAGTGAGTTGGAGAACACTGAAGCTTTCTTT. Translation gives CASSELENTEAFF.

V is TRBV4-3 and J is TRBJ2-5; no reliable D call. The V and J ends lost 0 bases and 0 bases respectively, with 11 bases between them. The CDR3 is 16 residues long. Germline V gene lookup returns CDR1 LGHNA and CDR2 YSLEER. CDR3 residues: CASSQEALPYQETQYF. The CDR3 nucleotides read TGCGCCAGCAGCCAAGAGGCGCTACCGTACCAAGAGACCCAGTACTTC.

The V gene is TRBV5-6, the J gene TRBJ2-7, with TRBD1 matching 10 bases. The CDR3 covers 14 residues. Looked up from germline, CDR1 is SGHDT and CDR2 is YYEEEE. V shed 4 bases and J 6 bases; nucleotides not matched to a gene: 7. The CDR3 loop reads CASSGDRGFSEQYF. The CDR3 bases are TGTGCCAGCAGCGGGGACAGGGGTTTCAGCGAGCAGTACTTC.

The chain links TRBV5-1 to TRBJ2-5, with a weak D call TRBD1 (6 bases). V shed 1 base and J shed 2 bases, with 12 bases lying between them. The CDR3 runs 15 residues. Per germline, CDR1 SGHRS and CDR2 YFSETQ. Here the CDR3 reads CASSLLPQGQETQYF. CDR3 nucleotides: TGCGCCAGCAGCTTGTTACCACAGGGACAAGAGACCCAGTACTTC.

This clone was found once. V gene TRBV5-6 combines with J gene TRBJ2-3, with 9 bases aligning to TRBD2. The CDR3 consists of 15 residues. The V gene's germline CDR1 is SGHDT and CDR2 YYEEEE. Unmatched junction bases numbered 5, after V lost 4 bases and J lost 2 bases. The CDR3: CASSQGLALTDTQYF. In DNA, the CDR3 is TGTGCCAGCAGCCAAGGACTAGCGCTCACAGATACGCAGTATTTT.

V gene TRBV7-2 combines with J gene TRBJ1-2; TRBD1 matches at 10 bases. The CDR3 is 14 residues long. After removal of 5 bases from V and 5 bases from J, the junction contained 5 bases not matched to a gene. In germline, CDR1 is SGHTA, CDR2 FQGNSA. This CDR3 reads CASSGGQGIYGYTF. The CDR3 nucleotides read TGTGCCAGCAGCGGGGGACAGGGGATTTATGGCTACACCTTC.

As concerns this clone: The sample has other DNA sequences that encode this CDR3 too. The chain couples TRBV18 to TRBJ1-1; TRBD1 aligns across 8 bases. CDR3 length equals 14 residues. Trimming cost V 3 bases and J 2 bases; bases outside gene matches: 2. The germline V gene encodes CDR1 KGHSH and CDR2 LQKENI. The CDR3 sequence is CASSPGTGNTEAFF. For the CDR3, the DNA is TGTGCCAGCTCACCCGGGACAGGTAACACTGAAGCTTTCTTT.

V usage is TRBV19 and J usage is TRBJ2-1, with TRBD2 matching 7 bases. From germline, CDR1 is LNHDA and CDR2 SQIVND (reference sequence). With 5 bases clipped from V and 3 bases from J, the junction kept 10 bases outside the gene matches. The CDR3 spans 16 residues. The CDR3: CASSPRTSLNYNEQFF. CDR3 coding DNA: TGTGCCAGTAGTCCCCGGACTAGTTTGAACTACAATGAGCAGTTCTTC.

This CDR3 is CASSLPGLAGGRPFF. The CDR3 DNA sequence: TGTGCCAGCAGTTTACCCGGACTAGCGGGAGGGCGACCGTTCTTC. The chain couples TRBV28 to TRBJ2-1, with 15 positions matching TRBD2. J gave up 15 bases and V 2 bases, and 8 bases lay outside the gene matches. The CDR3 is made up of 15 amino acids. From germline, CDR1 is MDHEN and CDR2 SYDVKM.

The rearrangement uses TRBV5-1 and TRBJ1-5, with D possibly matching TRBD1 (5 bases). Trimming shortened V by 4 bases and J by 3 bases, and 17 bases separated the two germline ends. This CDR3 has 16 amino acids. Germline-derived CDR1 and CDR2 are SGHRS and YFSETQ. In DNA, the CDR3 is TGCGCCAGCAGCCGCTTCAGTCAGGGCTTCAATCAGCCCCAGCATTTT. Residues: CASSRFSQGFNQPQHF.

The chain carries TRBV28 and TRBJ1-2; unclear D gene. The CDR3 is made up of 11 amino acids. The germline V gene encodes CDR1 MDHEN and CDR2 SYDVKM. The V gene lost 4 bases and the J gene lost 5 bases, with 5 bases spanning the gap. The CDR3 coding sequence is TGTGCCAGCAGTTCGTATTATGGCTACACCTTC. Translating gives CASSSYYGYTF.

In the case of this clone: The sample holds other DNA sequences that translate to the same CDR3. The chain is built from TRBV5-1 and TRBJ2-7; the D gene is possibly TRBD2 (5 bases). V was pared by 1 base and J by 4 bases, with 9 bases between. The CDR3 has 13 amino acids. CDR1 is SGHRS and CDR2 is YFSETQ in the germline V gene. The CDR3 region is CASSLIRGYEQYF. CDR3 nucleotide sequence: TGCGCCAGCAGCTTGATCCGGGGTTACGAGCAGTACTTC.

The chain uses TRBV2 and TRBJ2-2; D remains unclear. The V gene's germline CDR1 is SNHLY and CDR2 FYNNEI. Trimming took off 2 bases at V and 2 bases at J, with 6 bases between the two ends. The length of the CDR3 is 14 residues. CDR3 residues: CASSELENTGELFF. The CDR3 DNA follows: TGTGCCAGCAGTGAACTGGAAAACACCGGGGAGCTGTTTTTT.

Of note for this clone: One end of the junction is discordant with germline, which a read error may explain. V and J are TRBV11-1 and TRBJ1-2, with 10 bases identical to TRBD1. CDR1 is SGHAT and CDR2 is FQDESV in the germline V gene (reference sequence). The CDR3 has 16 amino acids. The CDR3 coding sequence is TGTGCCAGCAGCTCCGGGACAGGGGATTATGACTATGGCTACGCCTTC. Protein: CASSSGTGDYDYGYAF.

Comment on this clone: Its ends do not fully match the called genes, so a read error is possible. The same CDR3 arises from other DNA sequences in this sample as well. The V call is TRBV7-3, the J call TRBJ1-1; D gene unclear. The length of the CDR3 is 13 residues. Germline V lookup: CDR1 SGHTA, CDR2 FQGTGA. The DNA for the CDR3 is TGTGCCAGCAGCATAACAGCGAACACTGAAGCTTTCTTT. Protein product: CASSITANTEAFF.

This sequence joins TRBV18 and TRBJ2-5; 7 bases align to TRBD1. V was pared by 2 bases and J by 6 bases, with 9 bases of the junction left unmatched. CDR3 length: 15 amino acids. Germline loops: CDR1 KGHSH, CDR2 LQKENI. In nucleotides, the CDR3 is TGTGCCAGCTCACCAGGACGACAGGGTGTAAAGACCCAGTACTTC. This gives the protein CASSPGRQGVKTQYF.

The J gene is TRBJ2-7, the V gene TRBV5-8, with 9 bases matching TRBD1. J was trimmed by 3 bases and V by 5 bases; bases with no gene match: 6. This CDR3 comprises 14 residues. Germline-derived CDR1 and CDR2 are SGHTS and YDEGEE. The CDR3 DNA reads as TGTGCCAGCAGATGGACAGGGGTGGGCTACGAGCAGTACTTC. Translated: CASRWTGVGYEQYF.

The gene calls are TRBV19 and TRBJ2-1; tentative D call: TRBD2 (6 bases). Trimming took 5 bases from V and 2 from J, leaving 16 bases between them. This CDR3 spans 16 amino acids. Per the germline V gene, CDR1 is LNHDA and CDR2 is SQIVND (reference sequence). The CDR3 spells CASSDTGTPPYNEQFF. The CDR3 DNA reads TGTGCCAGTAGTGACACCGGGACTCCCCCCTACAATGAGCAGTTCTTC.

The rearrangement links TRBV28 to TRBJ2-1; 11 bases agree with TRBD2. The CDR3 covers 15 residues. Germline assignment: CDR1 MDHEN and CDR2 SYDVKM. With V trimmed by 6 bases and J by 3 bases, 4 bases remained unmatched. CDR3: CASRYTSGGYNEQFF. CDR3 bases: TGTGCCAGCAGGTATACTAGCGGGGGCTACAATGAGCAGTTCTTC.

The chain employs TRBV28 and TRBJ1-4; D not resolved. Trimming cost V 7 bases and J 6 bases, with 18 bases left between them. This CDR3 region has 15 residues. Germline lookup yields CDR1 MDHEN and CDR2 SYDVKM. CDR3 in DNA: TGTGCCAGCACCTCTGCTGGGCAGTGGGATGAAAAACTGTTTTTT. This translates into CASTSAGQWDEKLFF.

The chain couples TRBV5-4 to TRBJ2-7; tentative D call: TRBD2 (7 bases). With 4 bases removed from V and 2 bases from J, the gap between germline ends came to 19 bases. The CDR3 runs to 16 residues. The germline V gene encodes CDR1 SGHNT and CDR2 YYREEE (reference sequence). The CDR3: CASSLGGAGYPYEQYF. CDR3 coding DNA: TGTGCCAGCAGCCTTGGGGGGGCAGGGTACCCCTACGAGCAGTACTTC.